Detailed here is one T cell receptor (beta chain). Antigen specificity is unknown. V trimming: 0 bases; J trimming: 0 bases; junction bases outside the gene matches: 5. The V gene's germline CDR1 is LGHNA and CDR2 YNFKEQ. The CDR3 has 18 residues. The sample belongs to a study of T cell responses to AZD1222 COVID-19 vaccine. General observations from the study: Vaccine-associated CD4 TCRs spanned spike, dominant at 160-218 and 743-854.

Libraries were prepared by immunoSEQ multiplex PCR; TCRdb keeps only in-frame clonotypes and omits some of them. The sample shows over 100,000 clones, roughly 90% of them seen only once. The J gene is TRBJ1-5, the V gene TRBV4-2; TRBD1 aligns across 10 bases. The sample was peripheral blood, taken on day 0 of AZD1222 vaccination. This TCR came from an adult in good health. CDR3 loop: CASSQDGTGEYSNQPQHF. DNA of the CDR3: TGTGCCAGCAGCCAAGACGGGACAGGGGAGTATAGCAATCAGCCCCAGCATTTT.